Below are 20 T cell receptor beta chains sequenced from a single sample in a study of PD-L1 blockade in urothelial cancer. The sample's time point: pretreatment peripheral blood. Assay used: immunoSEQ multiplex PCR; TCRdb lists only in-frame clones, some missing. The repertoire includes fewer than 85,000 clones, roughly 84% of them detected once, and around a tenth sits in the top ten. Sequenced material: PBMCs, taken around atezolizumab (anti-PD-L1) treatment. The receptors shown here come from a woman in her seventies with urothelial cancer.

In DNA, the CDR3 is TGTGCCAGCACCGGGACTAGTACACTCACCGGGGAGCTGTTTTTT. Translated: CASTGTSTLTGELFF. The chain carries TRBV2 and TRBJ2-2; 8 bases match TRBD2. This CDR3 spans 15 amino acids. The V and J ends lost 7 bases and 4 bases, in that order; junction bases with no gene match: 8. CDR1 and CDR2 (germline): SNHLY, FYNNEI.

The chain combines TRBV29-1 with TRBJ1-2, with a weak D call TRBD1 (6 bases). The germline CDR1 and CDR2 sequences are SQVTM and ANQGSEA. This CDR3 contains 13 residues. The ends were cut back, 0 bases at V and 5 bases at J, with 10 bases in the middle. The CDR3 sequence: CSVEDRQDYGYTF. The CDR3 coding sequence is TGCAGCGTTGAAGATCGACAGGATTATGGCTACACCTTC.

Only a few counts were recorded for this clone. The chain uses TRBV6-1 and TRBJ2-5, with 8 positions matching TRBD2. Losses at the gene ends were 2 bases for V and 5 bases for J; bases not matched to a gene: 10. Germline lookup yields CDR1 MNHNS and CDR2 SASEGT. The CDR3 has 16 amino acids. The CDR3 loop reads CASSETAGAGWETQYF. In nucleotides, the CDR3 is TGTGCCAGCAGTGAAACAGCGGGAGCGGGATGGGAGACCCAGTACTTC.

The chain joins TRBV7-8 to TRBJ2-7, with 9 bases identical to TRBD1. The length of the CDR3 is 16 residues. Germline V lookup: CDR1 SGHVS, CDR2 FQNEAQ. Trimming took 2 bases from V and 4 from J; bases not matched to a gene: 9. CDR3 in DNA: TGTGCCAGCAGCTTACGGTTCGGACAGGGGAGGTACGAGCAGTACTTC. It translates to CASSLRFGQGRYEQYF.

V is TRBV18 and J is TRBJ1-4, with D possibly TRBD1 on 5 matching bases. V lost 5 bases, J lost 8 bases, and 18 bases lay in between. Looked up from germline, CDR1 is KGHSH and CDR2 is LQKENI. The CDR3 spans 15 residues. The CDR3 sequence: CASSSQGVSGEKLFF. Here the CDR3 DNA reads TGTGCCAGCTCATCTCAGGGTGTCAGTGGGGAAAAACTGTTTTTT.

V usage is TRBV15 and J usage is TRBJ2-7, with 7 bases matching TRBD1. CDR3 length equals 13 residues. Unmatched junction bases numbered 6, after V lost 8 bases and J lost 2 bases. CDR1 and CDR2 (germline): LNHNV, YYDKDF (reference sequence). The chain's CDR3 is CATSTQGAYEQYF. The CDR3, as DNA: TGTGCCACCTCCACCCAGGGGGCCTACGAGCAGTACTTC. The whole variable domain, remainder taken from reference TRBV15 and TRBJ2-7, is DAMVIQNPRYQVTQFGKPVTLSCSQTLNHNVMYWYQQKSSQAPKLLFHYYDKDFNNEADTPDNFQSRRPNTSFCFLDIRSPGLGDTAMYLCATSTQGAYEQYFGPGTRLTVT.

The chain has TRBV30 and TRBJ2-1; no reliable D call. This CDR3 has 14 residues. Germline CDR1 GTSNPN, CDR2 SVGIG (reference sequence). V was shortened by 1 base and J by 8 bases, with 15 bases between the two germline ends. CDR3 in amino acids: CAWSGSAPWDEQFF. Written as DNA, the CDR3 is TGTGCCTGGAGTGGATCAGCGCCCTGGGATGAGCAGTTCTTC. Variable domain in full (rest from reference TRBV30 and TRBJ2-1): SQTIHQWPATLVQPVGSPLSLECTVEGTSNPNLYWYRQAAGRGLQLLFYSVGIGQISSEVPQNLSASRPQDRQFILSSKKLLLSDSGFYLCAWSGSAPWDEQFFGPGTRLTVL.

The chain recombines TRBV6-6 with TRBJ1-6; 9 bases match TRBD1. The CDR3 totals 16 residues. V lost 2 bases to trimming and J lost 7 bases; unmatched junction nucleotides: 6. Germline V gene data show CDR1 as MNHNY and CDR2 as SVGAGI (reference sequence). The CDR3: CASSYLGQGLNSPLHF. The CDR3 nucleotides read TGTGCCAGCAGTTACCTGGGACAGGGTCTAAATTCACCCCTCCACTTT.

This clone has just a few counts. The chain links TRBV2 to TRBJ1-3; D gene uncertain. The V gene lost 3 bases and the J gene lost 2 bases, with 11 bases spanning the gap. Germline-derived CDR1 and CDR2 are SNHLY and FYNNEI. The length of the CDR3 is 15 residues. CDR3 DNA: TGTGCCAGCAGTGAGGACTTTATTACTGGAAACACCATATATTTT. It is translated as CASSEDFITGNTIYF.

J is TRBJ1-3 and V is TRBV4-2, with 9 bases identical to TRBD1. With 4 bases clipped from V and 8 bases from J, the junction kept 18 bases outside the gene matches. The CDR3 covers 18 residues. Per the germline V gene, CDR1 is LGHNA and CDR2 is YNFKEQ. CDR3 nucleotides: TGTGCCAGCAGCCTAACCCGGCCCAGGGACAGGGATGTTTACACCATATATTTT. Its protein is CASSLTRPRDRDVYTIYF.

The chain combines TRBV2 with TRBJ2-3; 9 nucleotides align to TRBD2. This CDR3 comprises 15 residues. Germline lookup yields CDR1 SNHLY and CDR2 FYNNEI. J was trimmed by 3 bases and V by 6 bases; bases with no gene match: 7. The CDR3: CASRPGTSITDTQYF. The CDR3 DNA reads TGTGCCAGCAGGCCCGGGACTAGCATAACAGATACGCAGTATTTT.

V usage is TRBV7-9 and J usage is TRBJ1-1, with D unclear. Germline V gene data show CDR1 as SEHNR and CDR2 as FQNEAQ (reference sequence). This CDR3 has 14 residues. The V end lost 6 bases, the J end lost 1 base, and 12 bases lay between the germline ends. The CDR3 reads CASSLTFQNTEAFF. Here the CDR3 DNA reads TGTGCCAGCAGTCTAACGTTCCAGAACACTGAAGCTTTCTTT.

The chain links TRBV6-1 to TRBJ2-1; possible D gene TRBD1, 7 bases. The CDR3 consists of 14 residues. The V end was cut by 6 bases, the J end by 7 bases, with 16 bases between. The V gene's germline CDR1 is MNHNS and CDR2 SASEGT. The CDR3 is CASRGRQGGNEQFF. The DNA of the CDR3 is TGTGCCAGCAGGGGGAGACAGGGAGGAAATGAGCAGTTCTTC.

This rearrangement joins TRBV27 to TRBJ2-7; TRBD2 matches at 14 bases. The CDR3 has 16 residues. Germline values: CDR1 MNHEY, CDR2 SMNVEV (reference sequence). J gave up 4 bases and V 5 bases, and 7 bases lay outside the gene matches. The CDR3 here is CASSPEGLAGVYEQYF. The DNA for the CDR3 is TGTGCCAGCAGTCCCGAGGGACTAGCGGGAGTGTACGAGCAGTACTTC.

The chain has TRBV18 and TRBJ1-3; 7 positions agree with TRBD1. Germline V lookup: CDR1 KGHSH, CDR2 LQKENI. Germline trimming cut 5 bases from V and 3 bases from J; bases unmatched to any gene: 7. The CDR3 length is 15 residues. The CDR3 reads CASSTDRVGGNTIYF. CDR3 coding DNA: TGTGCCAGCTCAACCGACAGGGTCGGTGGAAACACCATATATTTT.

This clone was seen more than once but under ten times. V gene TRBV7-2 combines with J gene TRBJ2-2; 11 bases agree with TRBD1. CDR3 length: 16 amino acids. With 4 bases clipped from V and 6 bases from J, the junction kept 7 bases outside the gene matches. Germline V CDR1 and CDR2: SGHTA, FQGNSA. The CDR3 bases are TGTGCCAGCAGCTCCCTGGACAGGGGGCGCGCCGGGGAGCTGTTTTTT. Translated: CASSSLDRGRAGELFF.

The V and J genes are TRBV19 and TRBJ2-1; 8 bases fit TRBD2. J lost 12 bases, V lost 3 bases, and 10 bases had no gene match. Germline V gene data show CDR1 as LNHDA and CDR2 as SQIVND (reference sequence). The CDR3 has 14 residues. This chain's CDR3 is CASSIQLAAERQFF. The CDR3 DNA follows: TGTGCCAGTAGTATCCAACTAGCGGCTGAACGGCAGTTCTTC.

The CDR3 loop is CASSPQPSTDTQYF. For the CDR3, the DNA is TGTGCCAGCTCACCACAGCCAAGCACAGATACGCAGTATTTT. The rearrangement links TRBV18 to TRBJ2-3; D is uncertain. CDR1 and CDR2 from the germline V gene are KGHSH and LQKENI. The CDR3 covers 14 residues. V shed 1 base and J shed 0 bases, with 5 bases lying between them.

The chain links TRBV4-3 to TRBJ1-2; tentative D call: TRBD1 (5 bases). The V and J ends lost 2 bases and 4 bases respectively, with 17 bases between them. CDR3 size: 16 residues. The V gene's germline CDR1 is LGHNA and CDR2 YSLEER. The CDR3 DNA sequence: TGCGCCAGCAGCCAATCTTCAACCGGTAGGGGCTATGGCTACACCTTC. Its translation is CASSQSSTGRGYGYTF.

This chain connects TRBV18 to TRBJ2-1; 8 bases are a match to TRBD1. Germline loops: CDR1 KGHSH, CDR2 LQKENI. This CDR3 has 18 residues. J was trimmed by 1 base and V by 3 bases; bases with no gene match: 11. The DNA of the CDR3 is TGTGCCAGCTCACCCTTCGTCGGGACAGGACCTTCCTACAATGAGCAGTTCTTC. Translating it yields CASSPFVGTGPSYNEQFF.